One sample yielded the 31 T cell receptor beta chains listed below, sequenced in a study of control samples from healthy donors and cancer patients. The table came from immunoSEQ multiplex PCR; TCRdb's copy has only in-frame clones and leaves some out. There are about 94,000 clones in the sample; about nine tenths occur only once, and about 4% lies in the top ten. The sequenced sample consisted of blood. The receptors here all came from a woman between 18 and 29 years old in good health.

The chain is built from TRBV2 and TRBJ1-1; D uncertain. This CDR3 has 15 amino acids. V lost 3 bases, J lost 1 base, and 12 bases lay in between. The germline V gene has CDR1 SNHLY and CDR2 FYNNEI. Here the CDR3 reads CASSENGRQNTEAFF. DNA of the CDR3: TGTGCCAGCAGTGAGAACGGACGGCAGAACACTGAAGCTTTCTTT.

The J gene is TRBJ1-1, the V gene TRBV6-6; unclear D gene. V was clipped by 6 bases and J by 2 bases, with 10 bases between them. The CDR3 has 13 amino acids. Germline-derived CDR1 and CDR2 are MNHNY and SVGAGI (reference sequence). CDR3 protein: CASSPLLNTEAFF. The CDR3 DNA sequence: TGTGCCAGCAGCCCCCTCTTAAACACTGAAGCTTTCTTT.

The chain combines TRBV5-1 with TRBJ1-4; 11 nucleotides align to TRBD1. The CDR3 consists of 17 residues. In germline, CDR1 is SGHRS, CDR2 YFSETQ. The junction had 12 bases not matched to a gene; V was cut back by 4 bases and J by 7 bases. The CDR3 DNA sequence: TGCGCCAGCAGCCCAGGGACAGGGGGGCGGATGAGTGAAAAACTGTTTTTT. Encoded protein: CASSPGTGGRMSEKLFF.

The chain joins TRBV20-1 to TRBJ1-1, with TRBD1 identical over 11 bases. The CDR3 extends over 15 amino acids. The J segment lost 4 bases and the V segment lost 3 bases, leaving 7 bases of the junction unmatched. Per germline, CDR1 DFQATT and CDR2 SNEGSKA (reference sequence). CDR3 region: CSASSGTGGGTEAFF. As DNA, the CDR3 is TGCAGTGCTAGTTCAGGGACAGGGGGAGGCACTGAAGCTTTCTTT.

This chain links TRBV18 with TRBJ2-3; maybe TRBD2 (5 bases). The CDR3 is 14 amino acids. CDR1 and CDR2 (germline): KGHSH, LQKENI. V lost 6 bases and J lost 6, with 16 bases in between. Written as DNA, the CDR3 is TGTGCCAGCTCCTACGGGGTGCGCGGGGATACGCAGTATTTT. Residues: CASSYGVRGDTQYF.

The chain couples TRBV3-1 (or the pseudogene TRBV3-2) to TRBJ2-3; 7 bases are shared with TRBD1. The trim removed 0 bases at V and 4 bases at J, leaving 10 bases unmatched. CDR1 and CDR2 from the germline V gene are LGHDT and YNNKEL (reference sequence). CDR3 length: 17 residues. CDR3 sequence: CASSQEVSTTGADTQYF. DNA of the CDR3: TGTGCCAGCAGCCAAGAAGTCTCCACCACAGGGGCAGATACGCAGTATTTT.

This sequence joins TRBV15 and TRBJ2-1; D perhaps matches TRBD1 (6 bases). V lost 8 bases, J lost 0 bases, and 17 bases lay in between. CDR1 LNHNV and CDR2 YYDKDF come from the germline V gene (reference sequence). The CDR3 has 16 residues. CDR3 in DNA: TGTGCCACCTCGGGGCTGACAGGCTTCTCCTACAATGAGCAGTTCTTC. Protein sequence: CATSGLTGFSYNEQFF.

The sample holds one count of this clone. The V and J genes are TRBV23-1 and TRBJ2-7; 8 bases line up with TRBD2. TRBV23-1 is recorded as an ORF, its role being uncertain. Trimming took 1 base from V and 1 from J; bases not matched to a gene: 6. The CDR3 runs 16 residues. The CDR3 DNA follows: TGCGCCAGCAGTCAATTGGCTGGCGGGGGGTCCTACGAGCAGTACTTC. Translated, it gives CASSQLAGGGSYEQYF.

CDR3 nucleotides: TGTGCCATCAGTGTTGGTAGCGGGGGGGCCTATGAGCAGTTCTTC. Translating gives CAISVGSGGAYEQFF. The chain recombines TRBV10-3 with TRBJ2-1, with 11 bases that match TRBD2. The CDR3 runs 15 residues. V lost 4 bases to trimming and J lost 8 bases; unmatched junction nucleotides: 7. The germline CDR1 and CDR2 sequences are ENHRY and SYGVKD.

The rearrangement joins TRBV5-6 to TRBJ1-1; 7 nucleotides match TRBD1. The CDR3 spans 15 residues. Germline V lookup: CDR1 SGHDT, CDR2 YYEEEE. Losses at the gene ends were 4 bases for V and 0 bases for J; bases not matched to a gene: 6. The DNA for the CDR3 is TGTGCCAGCAGCCAAAAGGACAGGCTGAACACTGAAGCTTTCTTT. Translated: CASSQKDRLNTEAFF. Together with reference TRBV5-6 and TRBJ1-1, the CDR3 gives the full variable domain: DAGVTQSPTHLIKTRGQQVTLRCSPKSGHDTVSWYQQALGQGPQFIFQYYEEEERQRGNFPDRFSGHQFPNYSSELNVNALLLGDSALYLCASSQKDRLNTEAFFGQGTRLTVV.

The chain is built from TRBV6-6 and TRBJ2-7; the match to TRBD2 covers 7 bases. The germline V gene encodes CDR1 MNHNY and CDR2 SVGAGI (reference sequence). There are 14 residues in the CDR3. The trim removed 5 bases at V and 5 bases at J, leaving 9 bases unmatched. In nucleotides, the CDR3 is TGTGCCAGCAGTCCCCAGACTAGCAGGAACGAGCAGTACTTC. The encoded protein is CASSPQTSRNEQYF.

The chain carries TRBV7-8 and TRBJ2-3; D remains ambiguous. The V and J ends lost 2 bases and 10 bases respectively, with 10 bases between them. CDR3 length: 12 amino acids. Looked up from germline, CDR1 is SGHVS and CDR2 is FQNEAQ. The CDR3 DNA reads TGTGCCAGCAGCTTATCTTCCGGGCCGCAGTATTTT. Its translation is CASSLSSGPQYF.

The chain has TRBV4-1 and TRBJ1-1, with D possibly TRBD1 on 5 matching bases. The CDR3 spans 21 residues. The V and J ends lost 0 bases and 3 bases respectively, with 29 bases between them. Germline V gene data show CDR1 as MGHRA and CDR2 as YSYEKL. The CDR3 reads CASSQEFRANVLTAPDTEAFF. The DNA for the CDR3 is TGCGCCAGCAGCCAAGAGTTCAGGGCTAACGTTTTGACCGCGCCGGACACTGAAGCTTTCTTT.

This chain links TRBV12-3 or TRBV12-4 with TRBJ2-1, with 11 bases lining up with TRBD2. The CDR3 is made up of 13 amino acids. The ends lost 0 bases at V and 15 bases at J; junction bases unmatched: 4. The CDR3 loop reads CASSLAVAGGLFF. As DNA, the CDR3 is TGTGCCAGCAGTTTAGCAGTAGCGGGGGGGCTGTTCTTC.

V is TRBV21-1 and J is TRBJ2-3; TRBD1 is the table's D call and was not checked against the DNA. TRBV21-1 is a known pseudogene. This CDR3 has 15 residues. CDR3 protein: CASSSQGGSTDTQYF. The CDR3 DNA sequence: TGTGCCAGCAGCTCCCAGGGCGGCAGCACAGATACGCAGTATTTT.

The J gene is TRBJ2-3, the V gene TRBV3-1 (or the pseudogene TRBV3-2); D gene unclear. CDR3 length: 15 amino acids. CDR1 is LGHDT and CDR2 is YNNKEL in the germline V gene (reference sequence). V lost 1 base and J lost 9, with 17 bases in between. The CDR3 nucleotides are TGTGCCAGCAGCCAAGGACGCCCTACGGTGGACACGCAGTATTTT. The encoded protein is CASSQGRPTVDTQYF.

This chain connects TRBV10-3 to TRBJ1-4, with 7 nucleotides matching TRBD1. The germline V gene has CDR1 ENHRY and CDR2 SYGVKD. This CDR3 has 14 residues. Trimming removed 3 bases from V and 5 bases from J; junction bases left unmatched: 3. This CDR3 reads CAISDQGVNEKLFF. The CDR3 DNA follows: TGTGCCATCAGTGACCAGGGGGTGAATGAAAAACTGTTTTTT.

The rearrangement links TRBV11-2 to TRBJ2-7; maybe TRBD2 (7 bases). The CDR3 totals 14 residues. V was pared by 1 base and J by 6 bases, with 13 bases between. The V gene's germline CDR1 is SGHAT and CDR2 FQNNGV. The CDR3 protein is CASSLVRGAGEQYF. The DNA for the CDR3 is TGTGCCAGCAGCTTAGTACGGGGGGCTGGCGAGCAGTACTTC. Full variable domain (rest looked up from reference TRBV11-2 and TRBJ2-7): EAGVAQSPRYKIIEKRQSVAFWCNPISGHATLYWYQQILGQGPKLLIQFQNNGVVDDSQLPKDRFSAERLKGVDSTLKIQPAKLEDSAVYLCASSLVRGAGEQYFGPGTRLTVT.

The genes are TRBV4-2 and TRBJ1-6; tentative D call: TRBD1 (5 bases). The CDR3 is 21 residues long. V was cut by 4 bases and J by 0 bases, with 25 bases left in between. Germline V gene data show CDR1 as LGHNA and CDR2 as YNFKEQ. This CDR3 is CASSPGRQRHRQSSYNSPLHF. In nucleotides, the CDR3 is TGTGCCAGCAGCCCAGGGCGTCAAAGGCACAGGCAATCCTCCTATAATTCACCCCTCCACTTT.

This clone occurred a few times. The V gene is TRBV4-2, the J gene TRBJ1-2, with D possibly TRBD1 on 6 matching bases. From germline, CDR1 is LGHNA and CDR2 YNFKEQ. The CDR3 extends over 14 amino acids. Trimming removed 0 bases from V and 6 bases from J, with 11 bases in between. CDR3 region: CASSQDWGADGYTF. The CDR3 DNA reads as TGTGCCAGCAGCCAAGATTGGGGGGCCGATGGCTACACCTTC.

The chain is built from TRBV24-1 and TRBJ1-6, with no clear D. The CDR3 consists of 13 residues. CDR1 is KGHDR, CDR2 SFDVKD, per germline. Trimming removed 9 bases from V and 11 bases from J, with 16 bases in between. CDR3 sequence reads: CATVAARRTPLHF. CDR3 DNA sequence: TGTGCCACCGTAGCGGCCCGGAGGACACCCCTCCACTTT.

Only a few counts were recorded for this clone. The chain recombines TRBV5-1 with TRBJ1-6; D is uncertain. The ends were cut back, 0 bases at V and 5 bases at J, with 15 bases in the middle. CDR1 is SGHRS, CDR2 YFSETQ, per germline. The CDR3 contains 17 residues. The CDR3 loop is CASSLEGPSWNNSPLHF. The CDR3 nucleotides are TGCGCCAGCAGCTTGGAAGGTCCGAGCTGGAATAATTCACCCCTCCACTTT.

J is TRBJ2-1 and V is TRBV5-1, with 9 bases fitting TRBD2. There are 16 residues in the CDR3. V was clipped by 2 bases and J by 5 bases; unmatched bases: 8. Germline loops: CDR1 SGHRS, CDR2 YFSETQ. This CDR3 is CASSFVVAGADNEQFF. The DNA of the CDR3 is TGCGCCAGCAGCTTCGTGGTAGCGGGGGCCGACAATGAGCAGTTCTTC. Together with reference TRBV5-1 and TRBJ2-1, the CDR3 gives the full variable domain: KAGVTQTPRYLIKTRGQQVTLSCSPISGHRSVSWYQQTPGQGLQFLFEYFSETQRNKGNFPGRFSGRQFSNSRSEMNVSTLELGDSALYLCASSFVVAGADNEQFFGPGTRLTVL.

The rearrangement joins TRBV10-1 to TRBJ2-7; 7 nucleotides align to TRBD1. The V gene's germline CDR1 is WNHNN and CDR2 SYGVQD (reference sequence). The CDR3 consists of 14 residues. Losses at the gene ends were 9 bases for V and 3 bases for J; bases not matched to a gene: 11. CDR3 in amino acids: CASSGTGTDYEQYF. CDR3 sequence (DNA): TGCGCCAGTTCTGGTACCGGGACAGACTACGAGCAGTACTTC.

This sequence joins TRBV7-3 and TRBJ2-7; D is uncertain. The ends were cut back, 4 bases at V and 1 base at J, with 17 bases in the middle. The length of the CDR3 is 16 residues. CDR1 is SGHTA, CDR2 FQGTGA, per germline. The CDR3 DNA reads TGTGCCAGCAGCTCAGGACCAACTACCTTTTCCTACGAGCAGTACTTC. This encodes CASSSGPTTFSYEQYF. The whole variable domain, filled in from reference TRBV7-3 and TRBJ2-7, reads GAGVSQTPSNKVTEKGKYVELRCDPISGHTALYWYRQSLGQGPEFLIYFQGTGAADDSGLPNDRFFAVRPEGSVSTLKIQRTERGDSAVYLCASSSGPTTFSYEQYFGPGTRLTVT.

The chain couples TRBV5-1 to TRBJ1-2, with TRBD1 matching over 7 bases. V was pared by 5 bases and J by 2 bases, with 6 bases of the junction left unmatched. Germline V gene lookup returns CDR1 SGHRS and CDR2 YFSETQ. The CDR3 runs 14 residues. CDR3 sequence: CASSITQGNYGYTF. CDR3 DNA: TGCGCCAGCAGTATCACACAGGGGAACTATGGCTACACCTTC.

J is TRBJ2-3 and V is TRBV7-3; no clear D gene. CDR1 SGHTA and CDR2 FQGTGA come from the germline V gene. V was clipped by 1 base and J by 0 bases, with 8 bases between them. This CDR3 spans 15 amino acids. CDR3 sequence: CASSLNAVSTDTQYF. The CDR3 bases are TGTGCCAGCAGCTTAAACGCTGTTAGCACAGATACGCAGTATTTT.

The DNA for the CDR3 is TGTGCCAGCAGTGAGTTCGGGGGGCAGGGTGATGGCTACACCTTC. Its translation: CASSEFGGQGDGYTF. The chain combines TRBV6-1 with TRBJ1-2; D may be TRBD1 (6 bases). The CDR3 extends over 15 amino acids. Germline CDR1 reads MNHNS; CDR2 reads SASEGT. Trimming took 3 bases from V and 6 from J, leaving 17 bases between them.

The chain recombines TRBV19 with TRBJ1-1; possibly TRBD1 for D (5 bases). Germline V gene sequence: CDR1 LNHDA, CDR2 SQIVND (reference sequence). The length of the CDR3 is 13 residues. Trimming stripped 8 bases from V and 1 base from J, with 11 bases between. The CDR3 region is CASQAGGNTEAFF. The CDR3 bases are TGTGCCAGTCAAGCCGGGGGGAACACTGAAGCTTTCTTT.

This sequence joins TRBV3-1 (or the pseudogene TRBV3-2) and TRBJ1-2; weak D call: TRBD1 (6 bases). Between the trimmed V and J ends, which lost 3 bases and 4 bases, there was a span of 18 bases. This CDR3 spans 16 amino acids. Per the germline V gene, CDR1 is LGHDT and CDR2 is YNNKEL (reference sequence). CDR3 nucleotides: TGTGCCAGCAGCCACCTCAAGGGGGGCGCGGGCTATGGCTACACCTTC. It specifies CASSHLKGGAGYGYTF.

The chain is built from TRBV11-2 and TRBJ2-7; TRBD1 agrees at 11 bases. CDR1 and CDR2 from the germline V gene are SGHAT and FQNNGV. The CDR3 is 14 residues long. V gave up 4 bases and J gave up 9 bases; unmatched junction bases: 8. CDR3 amino acids: CASSSDRGQGPQYF. CDR3 nucleotide sequence: TGTGCCAGCAGCTCGGACAGGGGGCAGGGACCGCAGTACTTC.